These T cell receptor beta chains were read from a single sample in a study of identical twins. TCRdb called the 5' RACE reads again in MiXCR, with one record for every CDR3 protein. The table shows more than 400,000 distinct CDR3 sequences, with around 15% occurring only once. These data also formed part of another study, on yellow fever vaccine responses in identical twins.

Sequenced material: CD4+ T cells sorted from blood. The receptors originated from a woman between 18 and 30 years old in good health. CDR3s include the opening cysteine and the closing phenylalanine or tryptophan. The order of the fields is D gene, clone size, J gene, V gene, CDR3 protein, CDR3 DNA. The D gene is left open where the match is weak. Size values are once, few and many counts, or a class for expanded clones, and some rows have none.

>.|few|TRBJ2-3|TRBV12-3/TRBV12-4
CASSLQQTSTDTQYF
TGTGCCAGCAGTTTACAGCAGACTAGCACAGATACGCAGTATTTT
>TRBD1|.|TRBJ1-6|TRBV24-1
CATSDSRQGLNSPLHF
TGTGCCACCAGTGATTCGAGACAGGGGTTGAATTCACCCCTCCACTTT
>.|.|TRBJ1-6|TRBV20-1
CSARVGGDSPLHF
TGCAGTGCTAGAGTAGGGGGAGATTCACCCCTCCACTTT
>TRBD2|few|TRBJ2-5|TRBV6-1
CASAMGLAGGRETQYF
TGTGCCAGCGCTATGGGACTAGCGGGAGGACGAGAGACCCAGTACTTC
>TRBD2|few|TRBJ2-2|TRBV15
CATSRDEAGDTGELFF
TGTGCCACCAGCAGAGACGAAGCGGGAGACACCGGGGAGCTGTTTTTT
>TRBD1|.|TRBJ2-2|TRBV3-1
CACTRSGGANTGELFF
TGTGCCTGCACCAGGTCAGGGGGTGCGAACACCGGGGAGCTGTTTTTT
>.|few|TRBJ2-4|TRBV12-3/TRBV12-4
CASSPQETLAKNIQYF
TGTGCCAGCAGTCCACAGGAGACCTTAGCCAAAAACATTCAGTACTTC
>TRBD2|.|TRBJ2-2|TRBV20-1
CSARAGGWNTGELFF
TGCAGTGCTAGAGCGGGAGGGTGGAACACCGGGGAGCTGTTTTTT
>TRBD2|few|TRBJ2-7|TRBV27
CASSPSGVGYEQYF
TGTGCCAGCAGCCCAAGCGGGGTGGGTTACGAGCAGTACTTC
>TRBD2|.|TRBJ2-1|TRBV3-1
CASSRDRSSGRANEQFF
TGTGCCAGCAGCCGAGATCGATCTAGCGGGAGGGCCAATGAGCAGTTCTTC
>TRBD2|few|TRBJ2-3|TRBV20-1
CSARGGGGGGTDTQYF
TGCAGTGCTAGAGGGGGCGGGGGGGGTGGCACAGATACGCAGTATTTT
>.|.|TRBJ2-3|TRBV15
CATSRVAELTDTQYF
TGTGCCACCAGCAGAGTCGCGGAGCTCACAGATACGCAGTATTTT
>.|many|TRBJ1-1|TRBV12-3/TRBV12-4
CASSLANRDTEAFF
TGTGCCAGCAGTTTGGCTAACAGGGACACTGAAGCTTTCTTT
>.|.|TRBJ1-6|TRBV11-2
CASSLRGQTYNSPLHF
TGTGCCAGCAGCTTAAGAGGACAGACCTATAATTCACCCCTCCACTTT
>.|.|TRBJ2-2|TRBV5-1
CASASGNTGELFF
TGCGCCAGCGCTTCAGGGAACACCGGGGAGCTGTTTTTT
>.|.|TRBJ1-5|TRBV5-1
CASSLVAGNGQPQHF
TGCGCCAGCAGCTTGGTGGCAGGGAACGGTCAGCCCCAGCATTTT
>.|.|TRBJ2-7|TRBV2
CASSGMGVSSYEQYF
TGTGCCAGCAGTGGGATGGGTGTCAGCTCCTACGAGCAGTACTTC
>TRBD1|few|TRBJ2-7|TRBV11-3
CASSSVRTGSRSYEQYF
TGTGCCAGCAGCTCCGTCAGGACAGGCTCAAGGAGCTACGAGCAGTACTTC
>.|few|TRBJ2-6|TRBV24-1
CATSGKNLGANVLTF
TGTGCCACCAGTGGCAAGAATCTGGGGGCCAACGTCCTGACTTTC
>TRBD1|.|TRBJ2-3|TRBV11-2
CASTTGGTGKDTQYF
TGTGCCAGCACTACAGGGGGGACAGGGAAAGATACGCAGTATTTT
>TRBD2|few|TRBJ2-7|TRBV4-2
CASSKTGTSGRSDEQYF
TGTGCCAGCAGCAAGACCGGGACTAGCGGGAGATCTGACGAGCAGTACTTC
>TRBD2|few|TRBJ2-5|TRBV5-1
CASSLAVTSGGQETQYF
TGCGCCAGCAGCTTGGCCGTGACTAGCGGGGGCCAAGAGACCCAGTACTTC
>.|.|TRBJ2-7|TRBV10-3
CAISENSHYEQYF
TGTGCCATCAGTGAAAACAGTCACTACGAGCAGTACTTC
>.|.|TRBJ2-7|TRBV20-1
CSASRQGGEQYF
TGCAGTGCTAGTCGCCAGGGAGGCGAGCAGTACTTC
>.|.|TRBJ1-1|TRBV28
CASRSWQDTEAFF
TGTGCCAGCAGGAGTTGGCAGGACACTGAAGCTTTCTTT
>.|few|TRBJ2-7|TRBV29-1
CSVGKGVGSYEQYF
TGCAGCGTTGGTAAAGGGGTAGGCTCCTACGAGCAGTACTTC
>.|many|TRBJ2-1|TRBV7-8
CASSLDVWQFF
TGTGCCAGCAGCTTAGACGTATGGCAGTTCTTC
>TRBD1|.|TRBJ2-7|TRBV7-2
CASSLAGQGIDEQYF
TGTGCCAGCAGCTTAGCGGGACAGGGGATTGACGAGCAGTACTTC
>TRBD1|.|TRBJ2-1|TRBV7-9
CASSLSDRGEFF
TGTGCCAGCAGCTTAAGTGACAGGGGCGAGTTCTTC
>TRBD1|few|TRBJ1-2|TRBV19
CASSSGQVENYGYTF
TGTGCCAGTTCCTCTGGACAGGTGGAAAACTATGGCTACACCTTC
>TRBD1|.|TRBJ2-3|TRBV28
CASSHRGLTDTQYF
TGTGCCAGCAGTCACAGGGGGCTCACAGATACGCAGTATTTT